Presented here are 30 T cell receptor beta chains from one specimen sequenced in a study of blood T cell repertoires in COVID-19. Only in-frame clones appear in the TCRdb table, and some are missing; sequencing was by immunoSEQ multiplex PCR. Of approximately 120,000 clones in the sample, around two thirds were seen once. The sample taken for sequencing was peripheral blood. Receptors originate from a woman aged 70 to 79 with acute or convalescent COVID-19.

The genes are TRBV19 and TRBJ2-7; D perhaps matches TRBD1 (6 bases). Germline CDR1 reads LNHDA; CDR2 reads SQIVND (reference sequence). This CDR3 spans 17 amino acids. Trimming removed 4 bases from V and 2 bases from J, with 21 bases in between. For the CDR3, the DNA is TGTGCCAGTAGTAGAGGACGCCGGGCCGAGGGGGCCTACGAGCAGTACTTC. This encodes CASSRGRRAEGAYEQYF.

This clone was observed a few times. The chain uses TRBV7-3 and TRBJ2-3; TRBD2 matches at 9 bases. V gave up 2 bases and J gave up 8 bases; unmatched junction bases: 5. Germline V CDR1 and CDR2: SGHTA, FQGTGA. This CDR3 spans 14 amino acids. The chain's CDR3 is CASSLSGGRGTQYF. The CDR3 region has the DNA TGTGCCAGCAGCTTATCGGGCGGGAGGGGTACGCAGTATTTT.

The V and J genes are TRBV19 and TRBJ1-1; 8 bases align to TRBD1. The length of the CDR3 is 15 residues. Germline V lookup: CDR1 LNHDA, CDR2 SQIVND (reference sequence). After removal of 7 bases from V and 6 bases from J, the junction contained 13 bases not matched to a gene. The CDR3 bases are TGTGCCAGTACCCCCCCAGGACAGGGTCGGTCTGAAGCTTTCTTT. It yields the protein CASTPPGQGRSEAFF. Full variable domain (missing parts from reference TRBV19 and TRBJ1-1): DGGITQSPKYLFRKEGQNVTLSCEQNLNHDAMYWYRQDPGQGLRLIYYSQIVNDFQKGDIAEGYSVSREKKESFPLTVTSAQKNPTAFYLCASTPPGQGRSEAFFGQGTRLTVV.

The rearrangement joins TRBV12-3 or TRBV12-4 to TRBJ2-3; D is possibly TRBD2 (6 bases). The CDR3 runs to 13 residues. V lost 9 bases and J 2 bases, leaving 12 bases between the germline ends. The DNA of the CDR3 is TGTGCCAGTCGGGACTCCATCACAGATACGCAGTATTTT. Encoded protein: CASRDSITDTQYF.

This clone was recorded once. V gene TRBV9 combines with J gene TRBJ2-1; 8 positions agree with TRBD1. Germline V CDR1 and CDR2: SGDLS, YYNGEE. The J segment lost 4 bases and the V segment lost 3 bases, leaving 9 bases of the junction unmatched. This CDR3 comprises 16 residues. The CDR3 sequence: CASSEGQDLLYNEQFF. The CDR3 region has the DNA TGTGCCAGCAGCGAGGGACAGGACCTCCTTTACAATGAGCAGTTCTTC.

Here the CDR3 DNA reads TGCAGCGTTGGTAGCAGTTTTAATGAAAAACTGTTTTTT. Its translation is CSVGSSFNEKLFF. V gene TRBV29-1 combines with J gene TRBJ1-4; D not certain. The CDR3 spans 13 residues. Germline values: CDR1 SQVTM, CDR2 ANQGSEA. The V end was cut by 4 bases, the J end by 4 bases, with 10 bases between.

V gene TRBV3-1 (or the pseudogene TRBV3-2) combines with J gene TRBJ2-3; possible D gene TRBD2, 5 bases. The CDR3 has 17 amino acids. The ends were cut back, 1 base at V and 2 bases at J, with 16 bases in the middle. In germline, CDR1 is LGHDT, CDR2 YNNKEL (reference sequence). The CDR3 protein is CASSQGKGWGATDTQYF. DNA for the CDR3: TGTGCCAGCAGCCAAGGGAAGGGCTGGGGAGCCACAGATACGCAGTATTTT.

This clone appeared a single time. CDR3 region: CASSFYSDRQETQYF. The CDR3 nucleotides are TGTGCCAGCAGTTTCTATTCTGACAGACAAGAGACCCAGTACTTC. This chain links TRBV28 with TRBJ2-5; tentative D call: TRBD1 (5 bases). Trimming pared 3 bases from V and 2 bases from J, leaving 13 bases between. This CDR3 has 15 residues. CDR1 and CDR2 from the germline V gene are MDHEN and SYDVKM.

The chain is built from TRBV19 and TRBJ2-7, with D perhaps matching TRBD2 (6 bases). V was trimmed by 6 bases and J by 0 bases, leaving 12 bases between them. Germline V CDR1 and CDR2: LNHDA, SQIVND (reference sequence). This CDR3 is built from 14 residues. The CDR3 bases are TGTGCCAGTAGCCTAGAGACTAGCTCCTACGAGCAGTACTTC. It specifies CASSLETSSYEQYF.

This clone has a handful of counts. The chain has TRBV5-6 and TRBJ2-3, with 9 nucleotides matching TRBD2. CDR1 and CDR2 from the germline V gene are SGHDT and YYEEEE. Losses at the gene ends were 1 base for V and 5 bases for J; bases not matched to a gene: 8. The CDR3 is made up of 16 amino acids. The CDR3 nucleotides read TGTGCCAGCAGCTTGCTGGGCGGGAGGGCCTTAGATACGCAGTATTTT. This translates into CASSLLGGRALDTQYF.

The chain employs TRBV5-4 and TRBJ2-7; 7 bases agree with TRBD2. This CDR3 has 15 residues. Germline-derived CDR1 and CDR2 are SGHNT and YYREEE (reference sequence). The V and J ends lost 5 bases and 0 bases, in that order; junction bases with no gene match: 8. The CDR3, as DNA: TGTGCCAGCAGTGGGGGGAGGGCAACCTCCTACGAGCAGTACTTC. Its protein is CASSGGRATSYEQYF.

This chain links TRBV6-4 with TRBJ2-3; TRBD2 agrees at 8 bases. The CDR3 is 14 residues long. V was clipped by 0 bases and J by 6 bases; unmatched bases: 2. From germline, CDR1 is MRHNA and CDR2 SNTAGT. Here the CDR3 reads CASSDSSGSDTQYF. CDR3 DNA: TGTGCCAGCAGTGACTCGAGCGGGAGTGATACGCAGTATTTT.

The rearrangement links TRBV5-6 to TRBJ2-3, with D tentatively TRBD1 (6 bases). The CDR3 contains 14 residues. Looked up from germline, CDR1 is SGHDT and CDR2 is YYEEEE. Trimming pared 0 bases from V and 6 bases from J, leaving 11 bases between. The CDR3 loop is CASSLGQAQDTQYF. Here the CDR3 DNA reads TGTGCCAGCAGCTTGGGACAGGCCCAGGATACGCAGTATTTT.

V and J are TRBV10-2 and TRBJ2-7, with a weak D call TRBD2 (5 bases). Germline loops: CDR1 WSHSY, CDR2 SAAADI. The length of the CDR3 is 16 residues. V dropped 8 bases and J dropped 0 bases, with 20 bases sitting between them. CDR3 region: CASEDPGSEASYEQYF. CDR3 nucleotide sequence: TGCGCCAGCGAAGACCCCGGGTCGGAGGCCTCCTACGAGCAGTACTTC.

This clone was detected only once. The chain employs TRBV10-3 and TRBJ2-7; 8 bases are a match to TRBD1. The germline CDR1 and CDR2 sequences are ENHRY and SYGVKD. With V trimmed by 3 bases and J by 6 bases, 7 bases remained unmatched. The CDR3 totals 14 residues. CDR3: CAISDLTGVSEQYF. The CDR3 DNA follows: TGTGCCATCAGTGACTTGACAGGGGTATCCGAGCAGTACTTC.

CDR3 amino acids: CASSPTGTGSYEQYF. The CDR3 bases are TGTGCCAGCAGTCCTACCGGGACAGGGTCCTACGAGCAGTACTTC. This chain connects TRBV28 to TRBJ2-7; 9 bases are a match to TRBD1. V gave up 5 bases and J gave up 1 base; unmatched junction bases: 6. The germline V gene encodes CDR1 MDHEN and CDR2 SYDVKM. The CDR3 covers 15 residues.

The chain carries TRBV19 and TRBJ2-3; D remains ambiguous. The V gene's germline CDR1 is LNHDA and CDR2 SQIVND (reference sequence). This CDR3 has 14 residues. V was clipped by 4 bases and J by 1 base, with 9 bases between them. The CDR3 spells CASSSGSRTDTQYF. The CDR3 bases are TGTGCCAGTAGTAGCGGTTCTCGCACAGATACGCAGTATTTT.

The chain links TRBV19 to TRBJ1-2; D remains unclear. Germline values: CDR1 LNHDA, CDR2 SQIVND (reference sequence). V dropped 4 bases and J dropped 4 bases, with 10 bases sitting between them. This CDR3 contains 13 residues. The CDR3 reads CASSRSEIYGYTF. In nucleotides, the CDR3 is TGTGCCAGTAGTAGGTCTGAGATCTATGGCTACACCTTC.

The chain combines TRBV28 with TRBJ1-1; the match to TRBD1 covers 7 bases. J was trimmed by 2 bases and V by 8 bases; bases with no gene match: 8. The CDR3 totals 14 residues. CDR1 and CDR2 from the germline V gene are MDHEN and SYDVKM. The CDR3 loop is CASGRGGRNTEAFF. DNA of the CDR3: TGTGCCAGCGGCCGAGGGGGCCGAAACACTGAAGCTTTCTTT.

This clone is a singleton in its sample. The chain joins TRBV5-5 to TRBJ2-5, with TRBD1 as a possible D gene (5 bases). The CDR3 contains 14 residues. From germline, CDR1 is SGHKS and CDR2 YYEKEE (reference sequence). Trimming shortened V by 4 bases and J by 5 bases, and 15 bases separated the two germline ends. CDR3 residues: CASSPTAYAETQYF. The CDR3 DNA follows: TGTGCCAGCAGCCCGACAGCGTATGCGGAGACCCAGTACTTC.

The chain combines TRBV30 with TRBJ2-1, with D possibly TRBD1 on 6 matching bases. Germline CDR1 is GTSNPN and CDR2 is SVGIG (reference sequence). The V end was cut by 2 bases, the J end by 6 bases, with 14 bases between. The CDR3 spans 14 residues. The CDR3 sequence: CAWSLHRVSNEQFF. In nucleotides, the CDR3 is TGTGCCTGGAGTCTTCACAGGGTGTCCAATGAGCAGTTCTTC.

This clone was seen just once. The chain recombines TRBV18 with TRBJ2-5, with 9 bases that match TRBD2. This CDR3 region has 14 residues. Germline values: CDR1 KGHSH, CDR2 LQKENI. Unmatched junction bases numbered 6, after V lost 6 bases and J lost 4 bases. The CDR3 loop reads CASSHSGGGETQYF. CDR3 bases: TGTGCCAGCTCTCATAGCGGGGGAGGAGAGACCCAGTACTTC.

This clone turned up a few times. DNA of the CDR3: TGTGCCAGCAGCCCGATACAGGGGGTTAACACTGAAGCTTTCTTT. It is translated as CASSPIQGVNTEAFF. This chain uses TRBV3-1 (or the pseudogene TRBV3-2) with TRBJ1-1, with 8 bases that match TRBD1. Trimming removed 4 bases from V and 2 bases from J; junction bases left unmatched: 6. The CDR3 contains 15 residues. Germline-derived CDR1 and CDR2 are LGHDT and YNNKEL (reference sequence).

The rearrangement joins TRBV21-1 to TRBJ2-3; TRBD2, as called in the table, went unchecked against the DNA. TRBV21-1 is tagged as a pseudogene. The CDR3 covers 18 residues. This CDR3 is CASSTTSGRGTSTDTQYF. CDR3 sequence (DNA): TGTGCCAGCAGCACGACTAGCGGGAGGGGTACGAGCACAGATACGCAGTATTTT.

This rearrangement joins TRBV12-3 or TRBV12-4 to TRBJ1-1, with no clear D. The CDR3 sequence is 12 residues long. V was shortened by 8 bases and J by 9 bases, with 16 bases between the two germline ends. The CDR3: CASGQRTGKAFF. CDR3 sequence (DNA): TGTGCCAGCGGGCAACGGACGGGAAAAGCTTTCTTT.

This clone was found a few times. This chain joins TRBV14 and TRBJ2-1; D call uncertain. This CDR3 has 14 amino acids. Germline CDR1 is SGHDN and CDR2 is FVKESK. V was pared by 1 base and J by 0 bases, with 4 bases between. CDR3 sequence reads: CASSQAVSYNEQFF. DNA for the CDR3: TGTGCCAGCAGCCAAGCTGTCTCCTACAATGAGCAGTTCTTC.

The chain uses TRBV10-2 and TRBJ1-5; D may be TRBD1 (6 bases). V shed 6 bases and J shed 11 bases, with 11 bases lying between them. The CDR3 is 11 residues long. Germline loops: CDR1 WSHSY, CDR2 SAAADI. The chain's CDR3 is CASSNDRTQHF. For the CDR3, the DNA is TGCGCCAGCAGCAACGACAGGACCCAGCATTTT.

J is TRBJ2-1 and V is TRBV12-3 or TRBV12-4; D is unclear. Trimming cost V 5 bases and J 4 bases, with 3 bases left between them. There are 11 residues in the CDR3. CDR3 DNA sequence: TGTGCCAGCAGTCTTTACAATGAGCAGTTCTTC. Its translation is CASSLYNEQFF.

This chain uses TRBV4-2 with TRBJ1-6; weak D call: TRBD1 (6 bases). Trimming took off 4 bases at V and 0 bases at J, with 10 bases between the two ends. The germline gives CDR1 LGHNA, CDR2 YNFKEQ. This CDR3 contains 16 residues. DNA for the CDR3: TGTGCCAGCAGCCCCGGACAGTTCTCCTATAATTCACCCCTCCACTTT. It yields the protein CASSPGQFSYNSPLHF.

CDR3 coding DNA: TGTGCCAGCAAAAAGGGGGGAGGGGCTACGCAGTATTTT. As protein: CASKKGGGATQYF. The chain uses TRBV11-2 and TRBJ2-3, with TRBD2 as a possible D gene (7 bases). V was clipped by 7 bases and J by 8 bases, with 16 bases between them. Per germline, CDR1 SGHAT and CDR2 FQNNGV. The CDR3 runs to 13 residues.